Following are 20 T cell receptor beta chains from one sample sequenced in a study of control samples from healthy donors and cancer patients. Sequenced by immunoSEQ multiplex PCR; TCRdb stores in-frame clones only, minus some. The sample records approximately 140,000 clones, under 95% being singletons. Sample: blood. Receptors originate from a man in his forties in good health.

V usage is TRBV28 and J usage is TRBJ2-7; D ambiguous. V was shortened by 6 bases and J by 1 base, with 16 bases between the two germline ends. The CDR3 extends over 15 amino acids. Germline V gene data show CDR1 as MDHEN and CDR2 as SYDVKM. CDR3 residues: CASRFPSGNSYEQYF. The CDR3 nucleotides read TGTGCCAGCAGGTTCCCGTCAGGTAATTCCTACGAGCAGTACTTC.

The V call is TRBV4-1, the J call TRBJ2-3, with 7 bases lining up with TRBD1. V dropped 2 bases and J dropped 4; count of bases not matched to a gene: 6. This CDR3 has 15 residues. Germline-derived CDR1 and CDR2 are MGHRA and YSYEKL. This chain's CDR3 is CASSQMRGRADTQYF. The DNA of the CDR3 is TGCGCCAGCAGCCAAATGAGGGGGCGGGCAGATACGCAGTATTTT.

By share of the sample, this clone is medium-sized. The J gene is TRBJ1-1, the V gene TRBV4-1; no reliable D call. Germline V CDR1 and CDR2: MGHRA, YSYEKL. CDR3 length: 17 residues. V was cut by 0 bases and J by 3 bases, with 17 bases left in between. CDR3 bases: TGCGCCAGCAGCCAAGACGACCAGCTATGGACGGACACTGAAGCTTTCTTT. It codes for CASSQDDQLWTDTEAFF.

The chain recombines TRBV5-5 with TRBJ1-2; D is unclear. CDR3 length: 15 residues. Trimming removed 4 bases at V and 4 bases at J, with 17 bases between. CDR1 is SGHKS, CDR2 YYEKEE, per germline (reference sequence). CDR3 region: CASSRDGTPRYGYTF. CDR3 in DNA: TGTGCCAGCAGCCGTGACGGCACCCCTCGCTATGGCTACACCTTC.

The V and J genes are TRBV18 and TRBJ1-2; 8 bases align to TRBD1. Germline V gene sequence: CDR1 KGHSH, CDR2 LQKENI. The CDR3 runs to 13 residues. J gave up 4 bases and V 8 bases, and 6 bases lay outside the gene matches. The CDR3 DNA is TGTGCCAGCACGATTCAGGGGGCCTATGGCTACACCTTC. Translation gives CASTIQGAYGYTF.

The chain links TRBV11-1 to TRBJ1-1; 7 bases agree with TRBD1. V shed 6 bases and J 2 bases; nucleotides not matched to a gene: 6. This CDR3 has 14 residues. Germline lookup yields CDR1 SGHAT and CDR2 FQDESV (reference sequence). The CDR3 loop reads CASSFDRVNTEAFF. The CDR3 nucleotides are TGTGCCAGCAGTTTTGACAGGGTCAACACTGAAGCTTTCTTT.

The chain recombines TRBV21-1 with TRBJ2-7; TRBD1 is the table's D call and was not checked against the DNA. TRBV21-1 has pseudogene status. The length of the CDR3 is 17 residues. CDR3 in DNA: TGTGCCAGCAGCAATATTCGCTCGAGGGACAGCTCCTACGAGCAGTACTTC. Amino acids: CASSNIRSRDSSYEQYF.

The chain is built from TRBV19 and TRBJ1-5; no firm D call. Germline V gives CDR1 LNHDA, CDR2 SQIVND (reference sequence). There are 13 residues in the CDR3. The V end lost 3 bases, the J end lost 7 bases, and 10 bases lay between the germline ends. CDR3 loop: CASSIRSEQPQHF. The CDR3 DNA reads as TGTGCCAGTAGTATTCGTTCTGAACAGCCCCAGCATTTT.

This chain joins TRBV6-2 or TRBV6-3 and TRBJ2-7; TRBD2 agrees at 12 bases. J gave up 3 bases and V 2 bases, and 11 bases lay outside the gene matches. The length of the CDR3 is 18 residues. Per germline, CDR1 MNHEY and CDR2 SVGEGT. CDR3 residues: CASSYRGLAGGPRYEQYF. The CDR3 region has the DNA TGTGCCAGCAGTTACCGCGGTCTAGCGGGGGGGCCTCGCTACGAGCAGTACTTC.

A single count supports this clone. The chain combines TRBV2 with TRBJ1-1; D uncertain. This CDR3 spans 16 amino acids. Germline assignment: CDR1 SNHLY and CDR2 FYNNEI. V was trimmed by 3 bases and J by 0 bases, leaving 14 bases between them. CDR3 sequence reads: CASSEFTVGVNTEAFF. The DNA of the CDR3 is TGTGCCAGCAGTGAGTTCACGGTCGGGGTGAACACTGAAGCTTTCTTT.

This clone has a single count. V gene TRBV24-1 combines with J gene TRBJ2-2, with 7 positions matching TRBD1. Germline CDR1 is KGHDR and CDR2 is SFDVKD. The CDR3 has 17 amino acids. V shed 4 bases, J shed 0 bases, and the junction held 7 bases outside the gene matches. The CDR3 sequence: CATSEPTGAPNTGELFF. For the CDR3, the DNA is TGTGCCACCAGTGAACCTACAGGGGCCCCGAACACCGGGGAGCTGTTTTTT.

The V call is TRBV7-9, the J call TRBJ1-2, with D perhaps TRBD1 (6 bases). This CDR3 contains 17 residues. V was pared by 4 bases and J by 0 bases, with 18 bases between. Germline-derived CDR1 and CDR2 are SEHNR and FQNEAQ (reference sequence). The CDR3 sequence is CASSYLGGQVSNYGYTF. The CDR3 nucleotides are TGTGCCAGCAGCTACCTGGGGGGGCAAGTCTCTAACTATGGCTACACCTTC.

The J gene is TRBJ1-2, the V gene TRBV5-5, with a possible D match to TRBD1 (6 bases). The ends were cut back, 0 bases at V and 3 bases at J, with 9 bases in the middle. The CDR3 contains 14 residues. CDR1 is SGHKS, CDR2 YYEKEE, per germline (reference sequence). The CDR3 protein is CASSLVRGDYGYTF. CDR3 nucleotides: TGTGCCAGCAGCTTGGTAAGGGGGGACTATGGCTACACCTTC.

The genes are TRBV12-3 or TRBV12-4 and TRBJ1-5; unclear D gene. The CDR3 has 13 amino acids. The V end lost 6 bases, the J end lost 7 bases, and 13 bases lay between the germline ends. CDR3 amino acids: CASSYTVVQPQHF. The CDR3, as DNA: TGTGCCAGCAGCTATACCGTCGTACAGCCCCAGCATTTT.

In DNA form, the CDR3 reads TGTGCCAGCAGCTTGGACAGATTAAACTATGGCTACACCTTC. Protein sequence: CASSLDRLNYGYTF. This sequence joins TRBV5-6 and TRBJ1-2; D not certain. The CDR3 sequence is 14 residues long. With 0 bases removed from V and 2 bases from J, the gap between germline ends came to 8 bases. CDR1 and CDR2 from the germline V gene are SGHDT and YYEEEE. The variable domain in full, completed from reference TRBV5-6 and TRBJ1-2, reads DAGVTQSPTHLIKTRGQQVTLRCSPKSGHDTVSWYQQALGQGPQFIFQYYEEEERQRGNFPDRFSGHQFPNYSSELNVNALLLGDSALYLCASSLDRLNYGYTFGSGTRLTVV.

This rearrangement joins TRBV6-1 to TRBJ1-2; a weak D match, TRBD1 (6 bases). Germline V gene sequence: CDR1 MNHNS, CDR2 SASEGT. Trimming left V 4 bases short and J 8 bases short, with 23 bases between. The CDR3 length is 16 residues. DNA for the CDR3: TGTGCCAGCAGTGCCCTCGTGGGCAGGGGATATATAGGCTACACCTTC. It specifies CASSALVGRGYIGYTF.

This clone was seen only once. The rearrangement links TRBV7-2 to TRBJ1-1, with a tentative D call TRBD1 (5 bases). Trimming shortened V by 5 bases and J by 1 base, and 8 bases separated the two germline ends. The germline V gene has CDR1 SGHTA and CDR2 FQGNSA. This CDR3 is built from 13 residues. The CDR3 reads CASSPGRNTEAFF. The CDR3, as DNA: TGTGCCAGCAGCCCAGGGAGGAACACTGAAGCTTTCTTT.

The V and J genes are TRBV19 and TRBJ2-3, with a weak D call TRBD2 (6 bases). This CDR3 spans 14 amino acids. Germline V CDR1 and CDR2: LNHDA, SQIVND (reference sequence). The V end lost 6 bases, the J end lost 4 bases, and 14 bases lay between the germline ends. CDR3 nucleotides: TGTGCCAGTAGCGGACCGGGACTGCCAGATACGCAGTATTTT. It is translated as CASSGPGLPDTQYF.

The V gene is TRBV18, the J gene TRBJ2-2; TRBD1 agrees at 7 bases. Germline V CDR1 and CDR2: KGHSH, LQKENI. CDR3 length: 17 residues. After removal of 1 base from V and 0 bases from J, the junction contained 5 bases not matched to a gene. CDR3 loop: CASSPLRGGANTGELFF. The CDR3, as DNA: TGTGCCAGCTCACCACTTAGAGGGGGCGCGAACACCGGGGAGCTGTTTTTT.

The rearrangement uses TRBV9 and TRBJ1-4; TRBD1 might be the D (5 bases). CDR1 and CDR2 (germline): SGDLS, YYNGEE. The CDR3 is 16 residues long. The ends were cut back, 1 base at V and 3 bases at J, with 13 bases in the middle. Here the CDR3 reads CASSVFGGTSNEKLFF. CDR3 bases: TGTGCCAGCAGCGTATTCGGGGGGACGTCTAATGAAAAACTGTTTTTT.